One T cell receptor beta chain is described in this entry. A read error may produce the germline difference seen at one junction end. The sample originates from a study of CD4 and CD8 cells across lung adenocarcinoma regions. Donors had localized lung adenocarcinoma, a non-small cell lung cancer. TCRdb redid the calling of the PCR reads with MiXCR, one entry per CDR3 protein. The data contain 8,200 or so distinct CDR3 sequences, about three fifths of them singletons. What was sequenced was CD4+ T cells from the center of a lung tumor. The receptor was isolated from a female donor with lung adenocarcinoma. The CD4 and CD8 labels of this study may be unreliable.

The CDR3 nucleotides are TGTGCCAGCAGTAGTCGACTAGCGCGTGACCCAGAGACCCAGTACTTT. This sequence encodes CASSSRLARDPETQYF. This chain connects TRBV27 to TRBJ2-5; 8 bases align to TRBD2. This CDR3 is 16 amino acids long. The germline gives CDR1 MNHEY, CDR2 SMNVEV (reference sequence).